Listed below are T cell receptor beta chains from one sample, sequenced in a study of tumor-infiltrating lymphocytes in primary liver carcinoma. TCRdb ran MiXCR on the multiplex PCR reads and lists one entry per CDR3 protein. The sample holds about 37,000 distinct CDR3 sequences, roughly 74% seen once. The sequenced material came from tumor-adjacent normal liver tissue. The source is a man between 40 and 49 years old with primary liver carcinoma and hepatitis B virus infection. Both conserved end residues are part of each CDR3. D genes are given only for firm matches. Some rows have no size entry. The others give once, few or many, or a class for an expanded clone.

CDR3	DNA	V	J	D	size
CASSQGAAVANVLAF	TGTGCCAGCAGCCAAGGCGCAGCTGTGGCCAACGTCCTGGCTTTC	TRBV14	TRBJ2-6	NA	NA
CAISEPPGRVINTEAFF	TGTGCCATCAGTGAGCCTCCGGGACGGGTAATTAACACTGAAGCTTTCTTT	TRBV10-3	TRBJ1-1	NA	many
CASSAVAGRVNNEQFF	TGTGCCAGCAGTGCTGTAGCGGGACGAGTAAACAATGAGCAGTTCTTC	TRBV14	TRBJ2-1	TRBD2	NA
CASSSEGGSHGQFF	TGCGCCAGCAGCTCGGAGGGCGGGAGCCATGGGCAGTTCTTC	TRBV5-1	TRBJ2-1	TRBD2	NA
CASSIGETSGASRLGNEQSF	TGTGCCAGCAGCATAGGAGAGACTAGCGGGGCCTCACGGTTAGGCAATGAGCAGTCCTTC	TRBV11-1	TRBJ2-1	TRBD2	NA
CASSIGTGDGMDKNIQYF	TGTGCCAGTAGTATCGGGACAGGGGACGGGATGGACAAAAACATTCAGTACTTC	TRBV19	TRBJ2-4	TRBD1	NA
CASSYKRHATSISYEHYF	TGTGCCAGCAGTTACAAGCGCCATGCCACTTCGATATCCTACGAGCATTACTTC	TRBV6-5	TRBJ2-7	NA	NA
CSVAETSSLNVQFF	TGCAGCGTTGCGGAGACCTCGAGCCTCAATGTGCAGTTCTTC	TRBV29-1	TRBJ2-1	NA	NA
CARRSPGGSGYTF	TGTGCCCGCAGATCCCCCGGGGGCTCCGGCTACACCTTC	TRBV11-2	TRBJ1-2	NA	NA
CANTISGTGGYEQYF	TGTGCCAACACGATTTCCGGGACAGGGGGATACGAGCAATACTTC	TRBV6-2/TRBV6-3	TRBJ2-7	TRBD1	NA
CASSEEAGEYNDQFF	TGTGCCAGCAGTGAAGAAGCAGGAGAATACAATGATCAGTTCTTC	TRBV6-1	TRBJ2-1	NA	once
CASSEGTGGGQPHHF	TGTGCCAGCAGTGAGGGGACAGGGGGCGGTCAGCCCCACCATTTT	TRBV28	TRBJ1-5	TRBD1	NA
CGVEGPGHFQEAQYF	TGCGGCGTTGAAGGACCCGGGCACTTCCAAGAGGCCCAATACTTC	TRBV29-1	TRBJ2-5	NA	NA
CATKGDSLYEQYF	TGTGCCACGAAGGGAGATAGTCTCTACGAGCAGTACTTC	TRBV15	TRBJ2-7	NA	NA
CANSLDRTSGSYEQYF	TGTGCCAACAGCTTGGATAGGACTAGTGGCTCATACGAGCAGTACTTC	TRBV5-6	TRBJ2-7	TRBD2	NA
CVSSLPPRGTLNSRLHF	TGTGTCAGCAGCCTACCCCCTCGCGGGACCCTTAATTCACGCCTCCACTTT	TRBV7-8	TRBJ1-6	NA	NA
CASRRTGSNQPHHF	TGTGCCAGCAGGAGGACAGGGAGTAATCAGCCCCACCATTTT	TRBV6-2/TRBV6-3	TRBJ1-5	TRBD1	NA
CASSLLGQGYVPTF	TGTGCCAGTAGCCTACTGGGACAGGGTTACGTCCCGACTTTC	TRBV6-2/TRBV6-3	TRBJ2-6	TRBD1	once
CASSSGLAGVADTQYF	TGTGCCAGCAGTTCGGGACTAGCGGGAGTGGCAGATACGCAGTATTTT	TRBV11-2	TRBJ2-3	TRBD2	few
CVGRWDRGFHGYTF	TGTGTCGGCAGATGGGACAGGGGATTTCATGGCTACACCTTC	TRBV7-9	TRBJ1-2	TRBD1	few
CASRVRRAETQYF	TGCGCTAGCAGAGTAAGGAGGGCAGAGACCCAGTACTTC	TRBV10-2	TRBJ2-5	NA	NA
CASSKTLQVSTGELFF	TGTGCCAGCAGTAAAACACTACAGGTGAGCACCGGGGAGCTGTTTTTC	TRBV6-1	TRBJ2-2	NA	NA
CVSSQDKGSSYEEYF	TGTGTCAGCAGCCAAGATAAGGGGAGCAGCTACGAGGAGTACTTC	TRBV4-2	TRBJ2-7	NA	NA
CASSTGHGANTGELFF	TGTGCCAGCAGTACCGGACATGGGGCGAACACCGGGGAGCTGTTTTTT	TRBV25-1	TRBJ2-2	NA	NA
CACSFESREQYF	TGCGCCTGCAGCTTCGAGTCACGGGAGCAGTACTTC	TRBV5-1	TRBJ2-7	NA	once
CASSLAGGPLDYEQYF	TGTGCCAGCAGCTTAGCAGGGGGCCCCCTTGACTACGAGCAGTACTTC	TRBV11-2	TRBJ2-7	TRBD1	NA
CASSSGRGSGNTIYF	TGTGCCAGCAGCTCTGGACGGGGCTCTGGAAACACTATATATTTT	TRBV7-8	TRBJ1-3	NA	few
CASSLGDEGGGEQYF	TGTGCCAGCAGTTTAGGGGATGAGGGGGGCGGCGAGCAGTACTTC	TRBV13	TRBJ2-7	NA	NA
CASSLGGGGTDTQYF	TGTGCCAGCAGCTTAGGTGGGGGGGGGACAGATACGCAGTATTTT	TRBV7-6	TRBJ2-3	TRBD2	NA
CATSAGSLAGDEQFF	TGTGCCACCAGTGCAGGCAGCCTAGCGGGAGATGAGCAGTTCTTC	TRBV24-1	TRBJ2-1	TRBD2	many
CVWGGLFYNKQFF	TGTGTCTGGGGGGGACTTTTTTACAATAAGCAGTTCTTC	TRBV30	TRBJ2-1	TRBD2	NA
CACTSVGSSYEQYF	TGTGCCTGCACTTCCGTGGGGAGCTCCTACGAGCAGTACTTC	TRBV30	TRBJ2-7	NA	many
CASSEVAGGYNEQFF	TGTGCCAGCAGTGAAGTAGCGGGAGGGTACAATGAGCAGTTTTTC	TRBV6-1	TRBJ2-1	TRBD2	NA
CASSRGTNGTHREQFF	TGTGCCAGCAGTAGGGGGACTAACGGGACACACAGGGAGCAGTTCTTC	TRBV28	TRBJ2-1	NA	NA
CSAMTSGAGTPYEQHF	TGCAGTGCCATGACATCTGGGGCCGGCACTCCCTACGAACAGCACTTC	TRBV29-1	TRBJ2-7	NA	NA
CASSDGTANPQYF	TGTGCCAGCAGTGATGGGACCGCTAATCCGCAGTATTTT	TRBV10-2	TRBJ2-3	NA	NA
CASSITGDTQYF	TGTGCCAGCAGCATTACTGGAGATACGCAGTATTTT	TRBV5-4	TRBJ2-3	NA	many
CVSSLERVTGNGYTF	TGCGTCAGCAGCTTGGAGAGGGTCACGGGGAATGGCTACACCTTC	TRBV5-1	TRBJ1-2	NA	NA
CISSSGYEQYF	TGTATCAGCAGTAGCGGCTACGAGCAGTACTTC	TRBV6-2/TRBV6-3	TRBJ2-7	NA	NA
CASSSSMSRGYNEQIF	TGTGCCAGCAGCTCATCCATGAGCAGGGGTTACAATGAGCAGATCTTC	TRBV11-2	TRBJ2-1	NA	NA
CVSSPLGEESYEQYF	TGTGTCAGCAGTCCATTAGGGGAGGAGTCCTACGAGCAGTACTTC	TRBV13	TRBJ2-7	NA	NA
CASSLVTSGRNNEQFF	TGTGCCAGCAGCTTAGTCACTAGCGGGAGAAACAATGAGCAGTTCTTC	TRBV7-9	TRBJ2-1	TRBD2	many
CASSLAIGLVSIGELFF	TGCGCCAGCAGCTTGGCGATCGGGCTAGTGAGCATCGGGGAGCTCTTTTTT	TRBV5-1	TRBJ2-2	NA	NA
CASNQGGNTEAFF	TGTGCCAGCAACCAAGGGGGGAACACTGAAGCTTTCTTT	TRBV4-3	TRBJ1-1	NA	NA
CTSSLDLGAAPPQHF	TGTACCAGCAGCTTAGATCTGGGGGCGGCTCCGCCCCAGCATTTT	TRBV11-3	TRBJ1-5	NA	NA
CASSMGQGSSYEQYF	TGTGCCAGTAGTATGGGTCAGGGCTCCTCCTACGAGCAGTACTTC	TRBV19	TRBJ2-7	NA	many
CATSRGQGAREQYF	TGTGCCACCAGCAGGGGACAGGGGGCGCGGGAGCAGTACTTC	TRBV15	TRBJ2-7	TRBD1	many
CASFPRLAGVGEHFF	TGTGCCAGTTTCCCTCGACTAGCGGGAGTTGGTGAGCACTTCTTC	TRBV28	TRBJ2-1	TRBD2	NA
CASTPVTGAPTEQYF	TGTGCCAGCACTCCGGTGACAGGGGCCCCGACCGAGCAGTACTTC	TRBV6-1	TRBJ2-7	TRBD1	NA
CARRGSEQGVNYGYTF	TGTGCCAGAAGGGGGAGTGAACAGGGCGTTAACTATGGATACACCTTC	TRBV6-2/TRBV6-3	TRBJ1-2	NA	NA
CTSSPGYYDYTF	TGTACCAGCAGCCCGGGTTACTATGACTACACCTTC	TRBV12-3/TRBV12-4	TRBJ1-2	NA	NA
CASSQDVGGQCNGQFF	TGTGCCAGCAGCCAAGATGTAGGGGGCCAGTGCAATGGGCAGTTCTTC	TRBV4-3	TRBJ2-1	TRBD1	NA
CASSLCGRSITIYF	TGTGCCAGCAGCCTCTGTGGACGGTCAATCACCATATATTTT	TRBV5-4	TRBJ1-3	NA	NA
CASNRDRGGYEQYF	TGTGCCAGCAATAGGGACAGGGGAGGGTACGAGCAGTACTTC	TRBV6-1	TRBJ2-7	TRBD1	many
CASSFGLSLANVLTF	TGTGCCAGCAGTTTCGGACTATCTCTGGCCAACGTCCTGACTTTC	TRBV12-3/TRBV12-4	TRBJ2-6	NA	NA
CASSYSGWGCEQYF	TGTGCCAGCAGTTACTCGGGTTGGGGATGCGAGCAGTACTTC	TRBV6-6	TRBJ2-7	NA	NA
CVSSFDRPRRSSCGYDQYF	TGTGTCAGCAGCTTCGACAGGCCCCGACGTTCTTCGTGCGGTTACGATCAGTACTTC	TRBV11-2	TRBJ2-7	NA	NA
CANSRCAGGEQYF	TGTGCCAACAGCCGGTGCGCCGGAGGTGAGCAGTACTTC	TRBV7-9	TRBJ2-7	NA	NA
CDNSSAGGDEQYF	TGTGACAACAGTTCCGCAGGGGGTGACGAGCAGTACTTC	TRBV12-3/TRBV12-4	TRBJ2-7	TRBD1	once
CVSSLVSGSFIDTQYF	TGTGTCAGCAGCTTGGTGAGTGGCAGTTTCATAGATACGCAGTATTTT	TRBV11-2	TRBJ2-3	NA	NA